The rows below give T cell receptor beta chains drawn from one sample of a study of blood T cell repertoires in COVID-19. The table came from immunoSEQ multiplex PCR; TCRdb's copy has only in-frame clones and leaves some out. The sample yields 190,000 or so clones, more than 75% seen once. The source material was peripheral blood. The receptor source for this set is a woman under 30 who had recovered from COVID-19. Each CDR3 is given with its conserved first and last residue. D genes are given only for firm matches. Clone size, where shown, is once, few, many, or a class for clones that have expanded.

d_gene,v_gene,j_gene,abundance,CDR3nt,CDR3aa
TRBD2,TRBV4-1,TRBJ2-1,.,TGCGCCAGCAGCCCCGGGACTAGCGGGTGGAATGAGCAGTTCTTC,CASSPGTSGWNEQFF
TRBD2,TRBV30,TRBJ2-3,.,TGTGCCGCACGGCGGAGCGGGAGGCCGGGTACGCAGTATTTT,CAARRSGRPGTQYF
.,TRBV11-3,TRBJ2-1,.,TGTGCCAGCAGCTTAGGGGCAGGGAATGAGCAGTTCTTC,CASSLGAGNEQFF
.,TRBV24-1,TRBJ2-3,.,TGTGCCACCAGTGATCACCCCCGTGAGGTCGCAAGCACAGATACGCAGTATTTT,CATSDHPREVASTDTQYF
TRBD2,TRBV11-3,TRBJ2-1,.,TGTGCCAGCAGCTTTACGACTAGCGGGAGACTCCGATACAATGAGCAGTTCTTC,CASSFTTSGRLRYNEQFF
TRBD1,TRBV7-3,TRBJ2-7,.,TGTGCCAGCAGCGTGGACAGGGATGGCGAGCAGTACTTC,CASSVDRDGEQYF
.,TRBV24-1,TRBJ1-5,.,TGTGCCACCAGTGAGGCAGATTATCAGCCCCAGCATTTT,CATSEADYQPQHF
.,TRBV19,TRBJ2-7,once,TGTGCCAGTAGTCGGACTCCCCTCGGGGAGCAGTACTTC,CASSRTPLGEQYF
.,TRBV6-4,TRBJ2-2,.,TGTGCCAGCAGTGACTCGAGGCAGAACACCGGGGAGCTGTTTTTT,CASSDSRQNTGELFF
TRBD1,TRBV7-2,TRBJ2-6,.,TGTGCCAGCAGCCAGACAGGGGGTCCCTCTGGGGCCAACGTCCTGACTTTC,CASSQTGGPSGANVLTF
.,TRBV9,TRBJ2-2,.,TGTGCCAGCAGCGTAGATCTCAGGGGGGACACCGGGGAGCTGTTTTTT,CASSVDLRGDTGELFF
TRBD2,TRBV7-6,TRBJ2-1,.,TGTGCCAGCAGCTTTACTAGCGGGGATGGGGGCAATGAGCAGTTCTTC,CASSFTSGDGGNEQFF
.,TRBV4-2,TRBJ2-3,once,TGTGCCAGCAGCCGAAGCGGGAGCACAGATACGCAGTATTTT,CASSRSGSTDTQYF
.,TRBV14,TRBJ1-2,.,TGTGCCAGCAGCCAAGCCCCCTCGACAGCTTCACCTAACTATGGCTACACCTTC,CASSQAPSTASPNYGYTF
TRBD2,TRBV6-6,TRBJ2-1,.,TGTGCCAGCGCCCTTAGCGGGGGGCCCCTCTACAATGAGCAGTTCTTC,CASALSGGPLYNEQFF
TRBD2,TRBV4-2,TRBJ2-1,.,TGTGCCAGCAGCCAACAATCGGGACTAGACTACAATGAGCAGTTCTTC,CASSQQSGLDYNEQFF
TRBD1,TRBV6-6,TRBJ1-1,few,TGTGCCAGTAAACAGGGGTCGAACACTGAAGCTTTCTTT,CASKQGSNTEAFF
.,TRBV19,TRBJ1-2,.,TGTGCCAGTAGTCAGGGCCATGGCTACACCTTC,CASSQGHGYTF
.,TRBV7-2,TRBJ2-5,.,TGTGCCAGCAGCTTAGGGGGCGGGGCCCAAGAGACCCAGTACTTC,CASSLGGGAQETQYF
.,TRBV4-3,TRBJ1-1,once,TGCGCCAGCAGCCAAGATCACAGAAACACTGAAGCTTTCTTT,CASSQDHRNTEAFF
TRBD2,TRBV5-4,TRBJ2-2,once,TGTGCCGGGGGACTAGATCTGACCGGGGAGCTGTTTTTT,CAGGLDLTGELFF
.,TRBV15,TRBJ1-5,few,TGTGCCACCAGCAGAGATGGACAGAACAATCAGCCCCAGCATTTT,CATSRDGQNNQPQHF
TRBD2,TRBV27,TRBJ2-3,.,TGTGCCAGCAGTTTTCTATCGGGCGGGTATGTCTCCGCGGGAGGGGATGCAGATACGCAGTATTTT,CASSFLSGGYVSAGGDADTQYF
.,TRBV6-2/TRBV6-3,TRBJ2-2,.,TGTGCCAGCAGCCAAACAAGGGGTACCAGCCGAACGAACACCGGGGAGCTGTTTTTT,CASSQTRGTSRTNTGELFF
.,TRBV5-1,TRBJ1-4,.,TGCGCCAGCAGCTTGGATCCCGGGACTGCTAATGAAAAACTGTTTTTT,CASSLDPGTANEKLFF
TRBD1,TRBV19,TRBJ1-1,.,TGTGCCAGTAGGTTCCAGGGGGCCCCGAACACTGAAGCTTTCTTT,CASRFQGAPNTEAFF
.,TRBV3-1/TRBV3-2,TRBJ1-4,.,TGTGCCAGCAGCCGAATAGAGGGAAAACTGTTTTTT,CASSRIEGKLFF
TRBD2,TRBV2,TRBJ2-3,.,TGTGCCAGCAGCGCCTGGCCTAGCGGGAGGACACCCGGGTATTTT,CASSAWPSGRTPGYF
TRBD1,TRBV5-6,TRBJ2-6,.,TGTGCCAGCCAGATCCCGGGACAGGGCTACTCTGGGGCCAACGTCCTGACTTTC,CASQIPGQGYSGANVLTF
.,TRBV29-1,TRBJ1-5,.,TGCAGCGTTCGTCAGCCCCAGCATTTT,CSVRQPQHF
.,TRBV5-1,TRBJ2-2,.,TGCGCCAGCAGCTCACAAGACACCGGGGAGCTGTTTTTT,CASSSQDTGELFF
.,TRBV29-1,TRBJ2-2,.,TGCAGCGTTGCCCAGGACAGAACAACGAACACCGGGGAGCTGTTTTTT,CSVAQDRTTNTGELFF
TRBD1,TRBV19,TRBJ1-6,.,TGTGCCAGTAGAAGCGGACAGGGAGGGGATTCACCCCTCCACTTT,CASRSGQGGDSPLHF
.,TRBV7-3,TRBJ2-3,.,TGTGCCAGCAGCTTACGAGCGGAAAGCACAGATACGCAGTATTTT,CASSLRAESTDTQYF
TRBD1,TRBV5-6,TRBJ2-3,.,TGTGCCAGCACCCGAGCCGGGACAGGCACAGATACGCAGTATTTT,CASTRAGTGTDTQYF
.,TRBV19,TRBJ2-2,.,TGTGCCAGTAGTATCTGGGCCCAGAACACCGGGGAGCTGTTTTTT,CASSIWAQNTGELFF
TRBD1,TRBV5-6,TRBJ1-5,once,TGTGCCAGCAGCCGCCAGGGGGCATGGAATCAGCCCCAGCATTTT,CASSRQGAWNQPQHF
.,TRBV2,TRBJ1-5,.,TGTGCCAGCAGTGAAATTTTCGGGGGACAGCCCCAGCATTTT,CASSEIFGGQPQHF
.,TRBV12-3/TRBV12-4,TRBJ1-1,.,TGTGCCAGCAGTTTGTGGGCGGGCACTGAAGCTTTCTTT,CASSLWAGTEAFF
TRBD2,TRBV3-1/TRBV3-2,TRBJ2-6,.,TGTGCCAGCAGCCAAGGACTAGCGGGGGGGTCAGGGGCCAACGTCCTGACTTTC,CASSQGLAGGSGANVLTF
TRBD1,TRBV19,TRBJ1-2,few,TGTGCCAGTACCCCGAACGACAGGGTCTATGGCTACACCTTC,CASTPNDRVYGYTF
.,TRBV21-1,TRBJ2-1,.,TGTGCCAGCGCCACCGGGACTAGCGGACACAATGAGCAGTTCTTC,CASATGTSGHNEQFF
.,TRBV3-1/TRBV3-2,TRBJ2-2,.,TGTGCCAGCAGCCGCCCTCTAGGGGGAATAGTGTTCACCGGGGAGCTGTTTTTT,CASSRPLGGIVFTGELFF
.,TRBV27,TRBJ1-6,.,TGTGCCAGCAGTTTGGTTTTGCAGGGGACCTCACCCCTCCACTTT,CASSLVLQGTSPLHF
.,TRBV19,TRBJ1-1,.,TGTGCCAGTAGCCCCCAAGTGGGGTGGAGGACTGAAGCTTTCTTT,CASSPQVGWRTEAFF
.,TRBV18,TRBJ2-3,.,TGTGCCAGCTCATCTAAAAGGGGAGATACGCAGTATTTT,CASSSKRGDTQYF
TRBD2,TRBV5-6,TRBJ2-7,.,TGTGCCAGCAGCCGGGGACTAGCGGGGGCGACGGAGCAGTACTTC,CASSRGLAGATEQYF
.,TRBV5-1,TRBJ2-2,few,TGCGCCAGCAGCTTGGAGGCAGGAGGAAACGGGGAGCTGTTTTTT,CASSLEAGGNGELFF
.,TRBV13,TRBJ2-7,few,TGTGCCAGCAGCTTACGGGGTGCGCCCTACGAGCAGTACTTC,CASSLRGAPYEQYF
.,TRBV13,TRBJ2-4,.,TGTGCCAGCAGCGGACTACAAGGGCACATTCAGTACTTC,CASSGLQGHIQYF
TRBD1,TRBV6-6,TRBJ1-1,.,TGTGCCAGCAGTTACTGGGGACAGAGGAACACTGAAGCTTTCTTT,CASSYWGQRNTEAFF
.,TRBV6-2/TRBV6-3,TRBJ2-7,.,TGTGCCAGCAGCGGCCAGGGCCCTCCTCGGCCCTACGAGCAGTACTTC,CASSGQGPPRPYEQYF
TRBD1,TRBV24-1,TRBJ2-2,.,TGTGCCACGAGGGACAGCCCGGACACCGGGGAGCTGTTTTTT,CATRDSPDTGELFF
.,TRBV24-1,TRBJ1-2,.,TGTGCCACACACCAGGGGAGCTATGGCTACACCTTC,CATHQGSYGYTF
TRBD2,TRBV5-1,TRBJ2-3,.,TGCGCCAGCAGCTTACAAGCGGGGTATACAGATACGCAGTATTTT,CASSLQAGYTDTQYF
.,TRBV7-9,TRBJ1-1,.,TGTGCCAGCAGCTCCTTCGGTGGGAACACTGAAGCTTTCTTT,CASSSFGGNTEAFF
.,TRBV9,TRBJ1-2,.,TGTGCCAGCAGCGTAGGTTGGGCGAGCTATGGCTACACCTTC,CASSVGWASYGYTF
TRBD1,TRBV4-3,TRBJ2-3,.,TGCGCCAGCAGCCAAGACAGGGGGTCAGATACGCAGTATTTT,CASSQDRGSDTQYF
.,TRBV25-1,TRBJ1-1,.,TGTGCCAGCAGGTTCAGTTTGAGGGCTTTCTTT,CASRFSLRAFF
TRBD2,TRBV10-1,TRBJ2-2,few,TGCGCCAGCAGCCAGCGGGGGTTCCCCGGGGAGCTGTTTTTT,CASSQRGFPGELFF